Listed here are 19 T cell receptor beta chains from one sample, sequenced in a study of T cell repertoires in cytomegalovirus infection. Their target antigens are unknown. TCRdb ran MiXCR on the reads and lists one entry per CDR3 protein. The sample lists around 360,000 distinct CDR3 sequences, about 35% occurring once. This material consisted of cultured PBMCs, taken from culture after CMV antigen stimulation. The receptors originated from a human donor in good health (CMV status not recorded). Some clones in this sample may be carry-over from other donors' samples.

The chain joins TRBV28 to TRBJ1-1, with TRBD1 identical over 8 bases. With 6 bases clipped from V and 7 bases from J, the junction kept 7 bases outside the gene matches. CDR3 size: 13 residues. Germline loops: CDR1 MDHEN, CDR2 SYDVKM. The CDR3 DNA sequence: TGTGCCAGCAGGACTTCGACAGGGGTTGAAGCTTTCTTT. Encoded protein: CASRTSTGVEAFF.

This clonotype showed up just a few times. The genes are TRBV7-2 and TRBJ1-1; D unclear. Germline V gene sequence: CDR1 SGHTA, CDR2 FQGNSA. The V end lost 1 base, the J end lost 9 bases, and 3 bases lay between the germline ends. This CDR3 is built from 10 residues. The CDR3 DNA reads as TGTGCCAGCAGCTTAGAGAAAGCTTTCTTT. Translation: CASSLEKAFF.

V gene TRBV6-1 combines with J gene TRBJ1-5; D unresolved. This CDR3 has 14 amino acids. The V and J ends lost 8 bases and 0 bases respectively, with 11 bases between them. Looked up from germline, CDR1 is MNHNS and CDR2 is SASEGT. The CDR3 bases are TGTGCCAGCTCCTCAGTCCATAGCAATCAGCCCCAGCATTTT. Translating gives CASSSVHSNQPQHF.

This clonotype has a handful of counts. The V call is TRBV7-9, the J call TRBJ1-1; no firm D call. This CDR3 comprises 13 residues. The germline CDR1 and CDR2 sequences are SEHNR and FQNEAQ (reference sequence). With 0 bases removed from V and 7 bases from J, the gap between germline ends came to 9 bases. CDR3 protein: CASSLARQIEAFF. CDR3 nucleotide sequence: TGTGCCAGCAGCTTAGCGCGGCAGATTGAAGCTTTCTTT.

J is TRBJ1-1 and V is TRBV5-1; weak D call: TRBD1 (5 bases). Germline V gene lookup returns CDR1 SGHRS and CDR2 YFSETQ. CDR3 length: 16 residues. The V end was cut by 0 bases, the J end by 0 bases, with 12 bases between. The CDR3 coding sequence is TGCGCCAGCAGCTTGGGGCGGGGCAGCATGAACACTGAAGCTTTCTTT. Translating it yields CASSLGRGSMNTEAFF.

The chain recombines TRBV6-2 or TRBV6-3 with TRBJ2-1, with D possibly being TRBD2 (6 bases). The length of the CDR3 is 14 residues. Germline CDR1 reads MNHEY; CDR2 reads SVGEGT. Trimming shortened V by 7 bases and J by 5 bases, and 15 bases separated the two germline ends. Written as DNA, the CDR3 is TGTGCCAGCAAAAGGGGACTGGATAACAATGAGCAGTTCTTC. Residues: CASKRGLDNNEQFF.

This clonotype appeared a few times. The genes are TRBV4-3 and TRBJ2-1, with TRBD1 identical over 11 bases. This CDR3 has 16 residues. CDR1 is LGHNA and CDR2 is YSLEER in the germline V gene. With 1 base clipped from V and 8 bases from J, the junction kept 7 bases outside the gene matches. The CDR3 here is CASSQVTRDRGYEQFF. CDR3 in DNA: TGCGCCAGCAGCCAAGTAACTAGGGACAGGGGGTATGAGCAGTTCTTC.

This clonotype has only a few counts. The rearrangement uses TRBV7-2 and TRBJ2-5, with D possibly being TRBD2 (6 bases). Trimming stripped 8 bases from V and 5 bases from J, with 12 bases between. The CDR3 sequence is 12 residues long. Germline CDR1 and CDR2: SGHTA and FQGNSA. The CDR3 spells CASGGTAETQYF. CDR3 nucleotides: TGTGCCAGCGGGGGGACTGCCGAGACCCAGTACTTC.

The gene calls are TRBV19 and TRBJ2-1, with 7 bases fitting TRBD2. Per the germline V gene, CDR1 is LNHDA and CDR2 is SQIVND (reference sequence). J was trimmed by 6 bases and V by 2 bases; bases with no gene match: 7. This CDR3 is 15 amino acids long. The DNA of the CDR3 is TGTGCCAGTAGTATAATCAGCGGGAAGGTCAATGAGCAGTTCTTC. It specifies CASSIISGKVNEQFF.

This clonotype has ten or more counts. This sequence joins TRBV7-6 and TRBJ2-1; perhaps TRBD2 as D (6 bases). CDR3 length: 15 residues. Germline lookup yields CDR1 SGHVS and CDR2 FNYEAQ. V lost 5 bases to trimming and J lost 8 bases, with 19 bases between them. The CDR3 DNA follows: TGTGCCAGCAGCCGACTAGTCCGGGGACTCGATGAGCAGTTCTTC. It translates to CASSRLVRGLDEQFF.

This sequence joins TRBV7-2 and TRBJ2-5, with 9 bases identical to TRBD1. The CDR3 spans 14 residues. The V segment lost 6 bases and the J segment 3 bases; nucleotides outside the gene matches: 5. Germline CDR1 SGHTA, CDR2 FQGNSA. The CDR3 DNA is TGTGCCAGCAGAAGCAGACAGGGGGAAGAGACCCAGTACTTC. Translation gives CASRSRQGEETQYF. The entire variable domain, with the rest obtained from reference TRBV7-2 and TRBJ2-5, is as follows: GAGVSQSPSNKVTEKGKDVELRCDPISGHTALYWYRQSLGQGLEFLIYFQGNSAPDKSGLPSDRFSAERTGGSVSTLTIQRTQQEDSAVYLCASRSRQGEETQYFGPGTRLLVL.

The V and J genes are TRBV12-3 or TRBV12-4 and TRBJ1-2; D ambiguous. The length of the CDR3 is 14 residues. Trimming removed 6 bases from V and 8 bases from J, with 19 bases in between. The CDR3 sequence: CASSSGGLARGYTF. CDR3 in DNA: TGTGCCAGCAGCTCGGGAGGATTAGCCAGAGGCTACACCTTC.

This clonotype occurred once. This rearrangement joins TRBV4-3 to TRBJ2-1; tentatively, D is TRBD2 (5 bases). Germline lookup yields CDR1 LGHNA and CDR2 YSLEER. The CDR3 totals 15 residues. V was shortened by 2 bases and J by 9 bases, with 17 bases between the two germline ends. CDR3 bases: TGCGCCAGCAGCCAACGCCACTCTAGCTTCGGTGAGCAGTTCTTC. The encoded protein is CASSQRHSSFGEQFF.

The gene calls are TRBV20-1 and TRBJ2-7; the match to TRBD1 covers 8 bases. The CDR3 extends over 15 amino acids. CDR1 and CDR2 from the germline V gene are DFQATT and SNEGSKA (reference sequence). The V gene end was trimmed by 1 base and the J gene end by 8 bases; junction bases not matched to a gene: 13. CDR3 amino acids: CSARAPGQGASQQYV. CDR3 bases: TGCAGTGCTAGAGCCCCCGGGCAGGGGGCATCCCAGCAGTACGTC.

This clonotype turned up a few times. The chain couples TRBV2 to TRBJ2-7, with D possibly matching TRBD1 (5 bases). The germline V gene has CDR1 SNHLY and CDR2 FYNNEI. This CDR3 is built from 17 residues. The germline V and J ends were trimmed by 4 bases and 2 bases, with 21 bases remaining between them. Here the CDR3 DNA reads TGTGCCAGCAGTGGATACAGTCTTAGACAGCGTACCTACGAGCAGTACGTC. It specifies CASSGYSLRQRTYEQYV.

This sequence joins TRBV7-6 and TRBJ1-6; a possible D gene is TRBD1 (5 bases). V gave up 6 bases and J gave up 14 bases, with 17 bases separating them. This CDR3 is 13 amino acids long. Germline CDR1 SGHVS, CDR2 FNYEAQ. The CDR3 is CASRLQEKGTLHF. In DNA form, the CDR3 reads TGTGCCAGCAGGTTACAGGAGAAGGGGACCCTCCACTTT. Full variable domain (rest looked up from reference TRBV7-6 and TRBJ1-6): GAGVSQSPRYKVTKRGQDVALRCDPISGHVSLYWYRQALGQGPEFLTYFNYEAQQDKSGLPNDRFSAERPEGSISTLTIQRTEQRDSAMYRCASRLQEKGTLHFGNGTRLTVT.

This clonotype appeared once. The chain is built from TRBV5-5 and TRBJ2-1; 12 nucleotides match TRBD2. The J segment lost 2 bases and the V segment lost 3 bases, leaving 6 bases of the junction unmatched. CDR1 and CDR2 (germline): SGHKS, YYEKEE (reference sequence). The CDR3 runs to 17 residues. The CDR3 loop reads CASSSRGLAGPYNEQFF. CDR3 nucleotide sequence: TGTGCCAGCAGCTCTCGGGGACTAGCGGGCCCCTACAATGAGCAGTTCTTC.

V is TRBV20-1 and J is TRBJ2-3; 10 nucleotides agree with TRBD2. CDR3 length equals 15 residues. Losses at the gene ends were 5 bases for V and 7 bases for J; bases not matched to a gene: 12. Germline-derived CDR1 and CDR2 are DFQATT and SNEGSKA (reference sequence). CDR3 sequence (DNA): TGCAGTGCTCCTTACGGCGGGACTAGCGTTTATACGCAGTATTTT. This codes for CSAPYGGTSVYTQYF.

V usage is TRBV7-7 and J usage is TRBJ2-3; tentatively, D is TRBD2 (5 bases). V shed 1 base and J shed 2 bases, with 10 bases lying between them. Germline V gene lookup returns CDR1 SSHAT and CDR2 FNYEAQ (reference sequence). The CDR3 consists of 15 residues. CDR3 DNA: TGTGCCAGCAGCTTAGGGCACCGGGACACAGATACGCAGTATTTT. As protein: CASSLGHRDTDTQYF.